The 8 T cell receptor beta chains below all came from one sample that was sequenced in a study of T cell responses to AZD1222 COVID-19 vaccine. Method: immunoSEQ multiplex PCR; TCRdb's copy keeps in-frame clones and lacks some. Among around 140,000 clones, over 85% were seen once, and the ten largest hold about 5.5%. Sequencing was performed on peripheral blood, taken on day 0 of AZD1222 vaccination. The receptors come from an adult in good health.

This clone has just one count. The chain uses TRBV5-1 and TRBJ1-1, with a possible D match to TRBD1 (5 bases). From germline, CDR1 is SGHRS and CDR2 YFSETQ. Trimming pared 0 bases from V and 13 bases from J, leaving 16 bases between. The CDR3 runs 13 residues. CDR3 bases: TGCGCCAGCAGCTTGGCCGCAGGACCGGGGCTTTTCTTT. This gives the protein CASSLAAGPGLFF.

This chain joins TRBV28 and TRBJ1-2; 11 nucleotides agree with TRBD1. After removal of 3 bases from V and 2 bases from J, the junction contained 11 bases not matched to a gene. Germline-derived CDR1 and CDR2 are MDHEN and SYDVKM. The CDR3 contains 18 residues. As DNA, the CDR3 is TGTGCCAGCAGTTTCCTGGGACAGGGGGGTCGGGGAAACTATGGCTACACCTTC. It yields the protein CASSFLGQGGRGNYGYTF.

This chain joins TRBV28 and TRBJ1-2; the match to TRBD1 covers 10 bases. J lost 5 bases, V lost 4 bases, and 7 bases had no gene match. Per the germline V gene, CDR1 is MDHEN and CDR2 is SYDVKM. The CDR3 contains 15 residues. CDR3 sequence (DNA): TGTGCCAGCAGTTCCCGGACAGGGGGACCGTATGGCTACACCTTC. This translates into CASSSRTGGPYGYTF.

The genes are TRBV28 and TRBJ1-6; D gene uncertain. With 2 bases removed from V and 15 bases from J, the gap between germline ends came to 17 bases. CDR1 is MDHEN, CDR2 SYDVKM, per germline. The CDR3 extends over 14 amino acids. This CDR3 reads CASSLQGPFVRLHF. The CDR3 coding sequence is TGTGCCAGCAGTTTACAAGGTCCCTTCGTTCGCCTCCACTTT. The full variable domain, its missing parts supplied by reference TRBV28 and TRBJ1-6, is DVKVTQSSRYLVKRTGEKVFLECVQDMDHENMFWYRQDPGLGLRLIYFSYDVKMKEKGDIPEGYSVSREKKERFSLILESASTNQTSMYLCASSLQGPFVRLHFGNGTRLTVT.

V usage is TRBV28 and J usage is TRBJ2-3; maybe TRBD1 (6 bases). From germline, CDR1 is MDHEN and CDR2 SYDVKM. V was clipped by 5 bases and J by 5 bases, with 14 bases between them. The CDR3 length is 14 residues. This CDR3 reads CASSPRTVLDTQYF. The CDR3 DNA follows: TGTGCCAGCAGTCCCCGGACAGTTTTAGATACGCAGTATTTT. The full variable domain, with the rest looked up from reference TRBV28 and TRBJ2-3, is DVKVTQSSRYLVKRTGEKVFLECVQDMDHENMFWYRQDPGLGLRLIYFSYDVKMKEKGDIPEGYSVSREKKERFSLILESASTNQTSMYLCASSPRTVLDTQYFGPGTRLTVL.

The V gene is TRBV7-9, the J gene TRBJ2-3; D is tentatively TRBD1 or TRBD2 (5 bases each). Between the trimmed V and J ends, which lost 8 bases and 5 bases, there was a span of 11 bases. The V gene's germline CDR1 is SEHNR and CDR2 FQNEAQ (reference sequence). This CDR3 has 12 amino acids. CDR3 in amino acids: CASGGFQDTQYF. DNA for the CDR3: TGTGCCAGCGGGGGTTTCCAAGATACGCAGTATTTT.

The sample holds a few counts of this clone. The chain employs TRBV11-2 and TRBJ2-7; no definite D call. CDR3 length: 11 amino acids. The V gene's germline CDR1 is SGHAT and CDR2 FQNNGV. V lost 4 bases and J 2 bases, leaving 3 bases between the germline ends. The CDR3 is CASSSTYEQYF. In DNA, the CDR3 is TGTGCCAGCAGCTCCACCTACGAGCAGTACTTC.

The chain has TRBV19 and TRBJ1-5; 10 bases are a match to TRBD1. The CDR3 spans 16 residues. The germline gives CDR1 LNHDA, CDR2 SQIVND (reference sequence). V lost 5 bases, J lost 4 bases, and 8 bases stayed unmatched. The CDR3 coding sequence is TGTGCCAGTAGTTCGCGGGACAGGGGAACTAATCAGCCCCAGCATTTT. It codes for CASSSRDRGTNQPQHF.